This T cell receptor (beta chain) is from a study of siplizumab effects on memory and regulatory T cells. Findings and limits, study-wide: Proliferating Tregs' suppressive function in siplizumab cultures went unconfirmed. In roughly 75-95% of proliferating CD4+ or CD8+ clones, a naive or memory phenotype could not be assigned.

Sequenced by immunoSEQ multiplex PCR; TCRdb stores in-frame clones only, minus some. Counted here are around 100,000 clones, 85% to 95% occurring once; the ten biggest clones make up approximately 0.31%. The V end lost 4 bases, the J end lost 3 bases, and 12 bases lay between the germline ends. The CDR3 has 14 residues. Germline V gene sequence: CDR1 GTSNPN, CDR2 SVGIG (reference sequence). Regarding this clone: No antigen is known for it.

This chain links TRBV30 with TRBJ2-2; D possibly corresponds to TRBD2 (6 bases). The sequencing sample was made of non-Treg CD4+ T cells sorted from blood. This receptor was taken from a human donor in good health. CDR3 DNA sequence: TGTGCCTGGATTCGGGAGACGGACACCGGGGAGCTGTTTTTT. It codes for CAWIRETDTGELFF.